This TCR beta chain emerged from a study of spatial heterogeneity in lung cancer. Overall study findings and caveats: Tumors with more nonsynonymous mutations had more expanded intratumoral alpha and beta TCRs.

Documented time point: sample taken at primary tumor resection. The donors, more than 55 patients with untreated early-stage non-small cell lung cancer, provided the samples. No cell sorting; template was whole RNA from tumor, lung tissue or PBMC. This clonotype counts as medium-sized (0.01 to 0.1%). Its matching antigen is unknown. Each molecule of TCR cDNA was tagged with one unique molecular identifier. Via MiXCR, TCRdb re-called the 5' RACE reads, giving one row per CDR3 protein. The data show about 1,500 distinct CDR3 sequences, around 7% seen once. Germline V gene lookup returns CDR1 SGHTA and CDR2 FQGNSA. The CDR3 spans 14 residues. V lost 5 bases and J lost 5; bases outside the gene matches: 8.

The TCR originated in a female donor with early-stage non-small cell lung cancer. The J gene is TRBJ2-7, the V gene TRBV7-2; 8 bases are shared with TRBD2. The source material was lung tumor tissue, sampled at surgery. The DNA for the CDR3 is TGTGCCAGCAGCCCCCCGGGGGGGCTGAACGAGCAGTACTTC. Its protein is CASSPPGGLNEQYF. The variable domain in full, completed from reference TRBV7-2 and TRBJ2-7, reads GAGVSQSPSNKVTEKGKDVELRCDPISGHTALYWYRQSLGQGLEFLIYFQGNSAPDKSGLPSDRFSAERTGGSVSTLTIQRTQQEDSAVYLCASSPPGGLNEQYFGPGTRLTVT.